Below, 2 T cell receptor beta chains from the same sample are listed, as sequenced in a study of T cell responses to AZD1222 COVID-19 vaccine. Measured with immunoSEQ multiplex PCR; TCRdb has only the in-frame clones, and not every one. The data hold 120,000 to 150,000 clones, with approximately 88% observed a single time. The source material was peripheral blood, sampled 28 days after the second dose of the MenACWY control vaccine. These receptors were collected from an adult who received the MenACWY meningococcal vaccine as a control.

The CDR3 DNA sequence: TGTGCCACAGAGACCGGGACAGGGTTACCCATTCAGTACTTC. It yields the protein CATETGTGLPIQYF. The chain has TRBV6-5 and TRBJ2-4; 9 bases map to TRBD1. Germline loops: CDR1 MNHEY, CDR2 SVGAGI. This CDR3 comprises 14 residues. With V trimmed by 10 bases and J by 9 bases, 13 bases remained unmatched.

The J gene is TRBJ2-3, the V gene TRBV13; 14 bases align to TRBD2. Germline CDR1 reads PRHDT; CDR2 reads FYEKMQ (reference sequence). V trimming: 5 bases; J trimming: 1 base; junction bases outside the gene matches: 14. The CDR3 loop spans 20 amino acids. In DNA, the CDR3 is TGTGCCAGCAGCCCGGGGACTAGCGGGGGTGGGCATTATGGCACAGATACGCAGTATTTT. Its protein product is CASSPGTSGGGHYGTDTQYF.